These 31 T cell receptor beta chains were all obtained from the same sample, sequenced in a study of shared clonotypes between healthy human individuals. The method was immunoSEQ multiplex PCR; TCRdb's version includes in-frame clones alone and lacks a portion of them. The sample gives roughly 2.4 million clones, 95% of which show up once; 0.1% to 0.15% is in the top ten. The sequencing input was naive CD4+ T cells sorted from blood. Sample subset: CD45RA+ positively selected. These TCRs come from a man between 18 and 35 years old in good health.

The chain couples TRBV7-9 to TRBJ2-5, with D maybe TRBD1 (6 bases). With 4 bases removed from V and 4 bases from J, the gap between germline ends came to 19 bases. This CDR3 has 16 residues. Germline-derived CDR1 and CDR2 are SEHNR and FQNEAQ (reference sequence). The CDR3: CASSSDSKGFIETQYF. The DNA of the CDR3 is TGTGCCAGCAGCTCGGACAGTAAGGGGTTTATAGAGACCCAGTACTTC. Full variable domain (outside the CDR3, taken from reference TRBV7-9 and TRBJ2-5): DTGVSQNPRHKITKRGQNVTFRCDPISEHNRLYWYRQTLGQGPEFLTYFQNEAQLEKSRLLSDRFSAERPKGSFSTLEIQRTEQGDSAMYLCASSSDSKGFIETQYFGPGTRLLVL.

J is TRBJ1-4 and V is TRBV30; D gene unclear. V lost 2 bases to trimming and J lost 7 bases, with 17 bases between them. This CDR3 has 15 residues. Germline values: CDR1 GTSNPN, CDR2 SVGIG (reference sequence). The CDR3 DNA follows: TGTGCCTGGAGTCCCTCCCCGGGCGGGAGTGAAAAACTGTTTTTT. It encodes CAWSPSPGGSEKLFF.

The chain combines TRBV9 with TRBJ2-5, with a possible D match to TRBD1 (6 bases). There are 15 residues in the CDR3. Per germline, CDR1 SGDLS and CDR2 YYNGEE. Trimming pared 0 bases from V and 4 bases from J, leaving 13 bases between. CDR3 in amino acids: CASSVASGVGETQYF. The CDR3 bases are TGTGCCAGCAGCGTAGCGTCAGGGGTGGGAGAGACCCAGTACTTC.

This chain links TRBV28 with TRBJ2-1; 9 bases line up with TRBD1. After removal of 4 bases from V and 7 bases from J, the junction contained 8 bases not matched to a gene. The CDR3 sequence is 15 residues long. Germline CDR1 MDHEN, CDR2 SYDVKM. The CDR3 nucleotides are TGTGCCAGCAGTTCCTCCGGGACAGGGAGGAATGAGCAGTTCTTC. This translates into CASSSSGTGRNEQFF.

V and J are TRBV27 and TRBJ1-2; D is unresolved. This CDR3 has 13 residues. Trimming shortened V by 4 bases and J by 6 bases, and 12 bases separated the two germline ends. Germline CDR1 MNHEY, CDR2 SMNVEV (reference sequence). CDR3 sequence: CASSYREGNGYTF. CDR3 coding DNA: TGTGCCAGCAGTTATAGGGAAGGGAATGGCTACACCTTC.

Concerning this clone itself: Other DNA sequences of this sample code for an identical CDR3. This rearrangement joins TRBV30 to TRBJ1-1, with 7 bases matching TRBD1. The germline V gene has CDR1 GTSNPN and CDR2 SVGIG (reference sequence). CDR3 length equals 13 residues. V shed 5 bases, J shed 1 base, and the junction held 4 bases outside the gene matches. CDR3: CAWERQGNTEAFF. CDR3 in DNA: TGTGCCTGGGAGCGACAGGGGAACACTGAAGCTTTCTTT.

V gene TRBV11-3 combines with J gene TRBJ2-5; D is possibly TRBD1 (5 bases). Trimming left V 1 base short and J 0 bases short, with 12 bases between. This CDR3 has 16 amino acids. Germline CDR1 and CDR2: SGHNT and YENEEA. CDR3 coding DNA: TGTGCCAGCAGCTTAGGGGTACAGGCCGACCAAGAGACCCAGTACTTC. The encoded protein is CASSLGVQADQETQYF. The variable domain in full, with the rest retrieved from reference TRBV11-3 and TRBJ2-5, is EAGVVQSPRYKIIEKKQPVAFWCNPISGHNTLYWYLQNLGQGPELLIRYENEEAVDDSQLPKDRFSAERLKGVDSTLKIQPAELGDSAVYLCASSLGVQADQETQYFGPGTRLLVL.

The chain links TRBV25-1 to TRBJ1-6; 9 bases map to TRBD1. The germline V gene encodes CDR1 MGHDK and CDR2 SYGVNS. The V gene end was trimmed by 8 bases and the J gene end by 5 bases; junction bases not matched to a gene: 7. This CDR3 contains 15 residues. The CDR3 DNA sequence: TGTGCCAGCGGGGGACAGGGAAGGAATAATTCACCCCTCCACTTT. It codes for CASGGQGRNNSPLHF.

This clone came up once. V usage is TRBV7-9 and J usage is TRBJ1-5; no firm D call. CDR3 length equals 16 residues. In germline, CDR1 is SEHNR, CDR2 FQNEAQ (reference sequence). Trimming removed 1 base at V and 1 base at J, with 11 bases between. The CDR3 DNA follows: TGTGCCAGCAGCTTAGGAGTGCCTGGGAGCAATCAGCCCCAGCATTTT. It yields the protein CASSLGVPGSNQPQHF.

This chain links TRBV29-1 with TRBJ1-1, with D hard to call. Trimming removed 5 bases at V and 1 base at J, with 11 bases between. CDR1 is SQVTM, CDR2 ANQGSEA, per germline. The CDR3 length is 13 residues. CDR3 in DNA: TGCAGCGTTCGCTGGGCAGAGAACACTGAAGCTTTCTTT. This encodes CSVRWAENTEAFF.

The chain uses TRBV5-1 and TRBJ2-7; perhaps D is TRBD1 or TRBD2 (7 bases each). The CDR3 has 14 residues. V lost 4 bases, J lost 2 bases, and 13 bases lay in between. CDR1 and CDR2 from the germline V gene are SGHRS and YFSETQ. The CDR3 here is CASSQGGYAYEQYF. CDR3 nucleotide sequence: TGCGCCAGCAGCCAGGGGGGGTACGCCTACGAGCAGTACTTC.

In the case of this clone: It is unclear where the CDR3 begins or ends on the DNA, so no DNA is shown, and the CDR3 is as TCRdb lists it. The rearrangement joins TRBV6-6 to TRBJ2-3; the table's D call, TRBD2, has no DNA check behind it. The CDR3 totals 11 residues, both ends included. The germline V gene encodes CDR1 MNHNY and CDR2 SVGAGI (reference sequence). Here the CDR3 reads CASSTSNTQYF.

V and J are TRBV19 and TRBJ2-7; 9 bases fit TRBD1. The germline V gene has CDR1 LNHDA and CDR2 SQIVND (reference sequence). The ends lost 4 bases at V and 3 bases at J; junction bases unmatched: 7. This CDR3 is 15 amino acids long. For the CDR3, the DNA is TGTGCCAGTAGTACATACAGGGGGCTCCGCTACGAGCAGTACTTC. Translated, it gives CASSTYRGLRYEQYF. Filled out from reference TRBV19 and TRBJ2-7, the complete variable domain reads DGGITQSPKYLFRKEGQNVTLSCEQNLNHDAMYWYRQDPGQGLRLIYYSQIVNDFQKGDIAEGYSVSREKKESFPLTVTSAQKNPTAFYLCASSTYRGLRYEQYFGPGTRLTVT.

This chain connects TRBV4-1 to TRBJ2-3; the D gene is possibly TRBD2 (6 bases). The CDR3 loop spans 15 amino acids. V lost 0 bases and J lost 5, with 12 bases in between. In germline, CDR1 is MGHRA, CDR2 YSYEKL. CDR3 bases: TGCGCCAGCAGCCAAGATACCCGGGGGAGAGATACGCAGTATTTT. This translates into CASSQDTRGRDTQYF.

This clone was seen a single time. The chain employs TRBV9 and TRBJ1-3, with D perhaps TRBD1 (6 bases). CDR3 size: 15 residues. Between the trimmed V and J ends, which lost 6 bases and 4 bases, there was a span of 17 bases. Germline V gene sequence: CDR1 SGDLS, CDR2 YYNGEE. The CDR3 sequence is CASTRSQGFGNTIYF. CDR3 DNA sequence: TGTGCCAGCACCCGATCGCAGGGGTTCGGAAACACCATATATTTT.

The genes are TRBV19 and TRBJ1-6; D possibly corresponds to TRBD1 (5 bases). CDR3 length equals 14 residues. The V end was cut by 8 bases, the J end by 7 bases, with 15 bases between. Germline CDR1 and CDR2: LNHDA and SQIVND (reference sequence). The DNA of the CDR3 is TGTGCCAGTGGAGAAAACAGGTGGAATTCACCCCTCCACTTT. Its translation is CASGENRWNSPLHF. The full variable domain, rest sourced from reference TRBV19 and TRBJ1-6, is DGGITQSPKYLFRKEGQNVTLSCEQNLNHDAMYWYRQDPGQGLRLIYYSQIVNDFQKGDIAEGYSVSREKKESFPLTVTSAQKNPTAFYLCASGENRWNSPLHFGNGTRLTVT.

The rearrangement joins TRBV5-1 to TRBJ2-7, with D perhaps given as TRBD1 or TRBD2 (7 bases each). The CDR3 totals 15 residues. The germline V and J ends were trimmed by 8 bases and 1 base, with 19 bases remaining between them. Germline CDR1 and CDR2: SGHRS and YFSETQ. The CDR3 spells CASSREGAPSYEQYF. The CDR3 DNA reads TGCGCCAGTAGTAGGGAGGGGGCTCCATCCTACGAGCAGTACTTC.

The chain is built from TRBV30 and TRBJ1-4, with D tentatively TRBD1 (5 bases). Between the trimmed V and J ends, which lost 0 bases and 2 bases, there was a span of 10 bases. Germline values: CDR1 GTSNPN, CDR2 SVGIG (reference sequence). The CDR3 sequence is 15 residues long. The CDR3 loop reads CAWSVTGGTNEKLFF. The DNA for the CDR3 is TGTGCCTGGAGTGTAACCGGGGGTACTAATGAAAAACTGTTTTTT.

The chain joins TRBV7-2 to TRBJ2-5, with a tentative D call TRBD1 (6 bases). The CDR3 length is 14 residues. Germline lookup yields CDR1 SGHTA and CDR2 FQGNSA. Trimming removed 2 bases from V and 4 bases from J, with 11 bases in between. The CDR3 nucleotides read TGTGCCAGCAGCTTAAACAGGGCAGTAGAGACCCAGTACTTC. Protein: CASSLNRAVETQYF.

The chain has TRBV2 and TRBJ2-1, with D possibly being TRBD1 or TRBD2 (5 bases each). Germline assignment: CDR1 SNHLY and CDR2 FYNNEI. The CDR3 has 15 residues. Deletions cut 3 bases from V and 4 bases from J, with 13 bases between. CDR3 in amino acids: CASSEGRSKYNEQFF. Written as DNA, the CDR3 is TGTGCCAGCAGTGAGGGACGGAGCAAGTACAATGAGCAGTTCTTC.

The genes are TRBV6-1 and TRBJ2-7; 13 bases match TRBD2. This CDR3 is 23 amino acids long. The J segment lost 0 bases and the V segment lost 1 base, leaving 21 bases of the junction unmatched. In germline, CDR1 is MNHNS, CDR2 SASEGT. CDR3 coding DNA: TGTGCCAGCAGTGAAGAGGGGGCAGGGTCGGGACTAGCGGGACCCTCGAGCTCCTACGAGCAGTACTTC. Translation: CASSEEGAGSGLAGPSSSYEQYF.

This clone was seen a single time. The chain joins TRBV6-6 to TRBJ2-1; 9 bases align to TRBD1. J gave up 5 bases and V 5 bases, and 7 bases lay outside the gene matches. CDR1 is MNHNY and CDR2 is SVGAGI in the germline V gene (reference sequence). This CDR3 spans 15 amino acids. The CDR3 DNA follows: TGTGCCAGCAGTCCCGGGACAGGGTCCGACAATGAGCAGTTCTTC. Translating it yields CASSPGTGSDNEQFF.

This rearrangement joins TRBV11-2 to TRBJ2-4; D remains ambiguous. V was clipped by 6 bases and J by 5 bases, with 11 bases between them. This CDR3 spans 13 amino acids. The germline V gene has CDR1 SGHAT and CDR2 FQNNGV. CDR3: CASRQFTQNIQYF. The CDR3 DNA sequence: TGTGCCAGCAGACAATTTACGCAAAACATTCAGTACTTC.

The chain has TRBV25-1 and TRBJ1-1; the D is unclear. With 5 bases removed from V and 2 bases from J, the gap between germline ends came to 9 bases. CDR1 is MGHDK, CDR2 SYGVNS, per germline. The CDR3 consists of 13 residues. This CDR3 reads CASSLRENTEAFF. CDR3 sequence (DNA): TGTGCCAGCAGTCTCCGGGAAAACACTGAAGCTTTCTTT. The whole variable domain, filled in from reference TRBV25-1 and TRBJ1-1, reads EADIYQTPRYLVIGTGKKITLECSQTMGHDKMYWYQQDPGMELHLIHYSYGVNSTEKGDLSSESTVSRIRTEHFPLTLESARPSHTSQYLCASSLRENTEAFFGQGTRLTVV.

This sequence joins TRBV9 and TRBJ2-2; a weak D match, TRBD1 (5 bases). Germline loops: CDR1 SGDLS, CDR2 YYNGEE. CDR3 length: 15 residues. V was trimmed by 4 bases and J by 3 bases, leaving 13 bases between them. The CDR3: CASSTKPQDTGELFF. For the CDR3, the DNA is TGTGCCAGCAGCACAAAACCACAGGACACCGGGGAGCTGTTTTTT.

This chain uses TRBV11-2 with TRBJ1-1; maybe TRBD1 (6 bases). Germline V lookup: CDR1 SGHAT, CDR2 FQNNGV. This CDR3 has 14 residues. Trimming cost V 4 bases and J 4 bases, with 13 bases left between them. Written as DNA, the CDR3 is TGTGCCAGCAGCTCAATCAGGGGTCCCACTGAAGCTTTCTTT. This translates into CASSSIRGPTEAFF.

The rearrangement uses TRBV7-3 and TRBJ2-2; D may match TRBD1 or TRBD2 (5 bases each). The V end was cut by 5 bases, the J end by 6 bases, with 10 bases between. The germline CDR1 and CDR2 sequences are SGHTA and FQGTGA. This CDR3 has 13 amino acids. This CDR3 reads CASSPGTAGELFF. CDR3 nucleotide sequence: TGTGCCAGCAGCCCCGGGACCGCCGGGGAGCTGTTTTTT.

The chain carries TRBV19 and TRBJ1-5; 7 bases are shared with TRBD1. The CDR3 is 15 amino acids. Trimming took 7 bases from V and 0 from J; bases not matched to a gene: 6. Germline V gene sequence: CDR1 LNHDA, CDR2 SQIVND (reference sequence). This CDR3 reads CASTNRGYSNQPQHF. The CDR3 nucleotides are TGTGCCAGTACCAACAGGGGATATAGCAATCAGCCCCAGCATTTT.

This sequence joins TRBV27 and TRBJ2-5, with 10 bases aligning to TRBD2. The J segment lost 3 bases and the V segment lost 4 bases, leaving 5 bases of the junction unmatched. Germline-derived CDR1 and CDR2 are MNHEY and SMNVEV (reference sequence). The CDR3 consists of 15 residues. CDR3 nucleotides: TGTGCCAGCAGTTGGAGGACTAGCGGAGAAGAGACCCAGTACTTC. This codes for CASSWRTSGEETQYF.

The V and J genes are TRBV9 and TRBJ2-7; tentative D call: TRBD2 (5 bases). Trimming took off 3 bases at V and 5 bases at J, with 18 bases between the two ends. The germline CDR1 and CDR2 sequences are SGDLS and YYNGEE. This CDR3 is 15 amino acids long. This CDR3 is CASSASDFPVNEQYF. In nucleotides, the CDR3 is TGTGCCAGCAGCGCTTCGGACTTCCCAGTCAACGAGCAGTACTTC.

The CDR3 sequence: CASSLEGSQPQHF. CDR3 sequence (DNA): TGTGCCAGCTCACTAGAAGGTTCGCAGCCCCAGCATTTT. The rearrangement links TRBV18 to TRBJ1-5, with unresolved D. CDR1 KGHSH and CDR2 LQKENI come from the germline V gene. V gave up 4 bases and J gave up 7 bases, with 11 bases separating them. CDR3 length equals 13 residues.